This T cell receptor (beta chain) was documented in a study of T cell responses to AZD1222 COVID-19 vaccine. Broader study findings: Spike-specific TCR breadth and depth both grew after two AZD1222 doses. In all cases, repertoires were sampled only after the peak T cell response.

TCRdb keeps only in-frame clones here, not all; method: immunoSEQ multiplex PCR. Among 110,000 or so clones listed, more than 70% were seen once. In the case of this clone: No antigen is known for it.

The sequence derives from an adult who received the AZD1222 COVID-19 vaccine. The sequences come from peripheral blood, collected 28 days after the second AZD1222 dose.

The CDR3 sequence: CASNTRDTSNYGYTF. The CDR3 region has the DNA TGTGCCAGCAATACTCGGGACACTTCTAACTATGGCTACACCTTC. The chain uses TRBV2 and TRBJ1-2, with a possible D match to TRBD1 (6 bases). This CDR3 is built from 15 residues. V was pared by 7 bases and J by 0 bases, with 15 bases between. Germline loops: CDR1 SNHLY, CDR2 FYNNEI.